What follows are 9 T cell receptor beta chains derived from one specimen sequenced in a study of radiotherapy plus CTLA-4 blockade in lung cancer. TCRdb keeps only in-frame clones here, not all; method: immunoSEQ multiplex PCR. Among about 32,000 clones, around 75% were seen once, and the ten largest hold 13% to 15%. The input for sequencing was peripheral blood, taken from a patient treated with radiotherapy plus ipilimumab. The source is a human donor with non-small cell lung cancer that progressed on radiotherapy plus ipilimumab.

V and J are TRBV21-1 and TRBJ1-3. TRBV21-1 corresponds to a pseudogene. There are 17 residues in the CDR3. The chain's CDR3 is CASRSGMLQHARNTIYF. The CDR3 DNA reads TGTGCCAGCAGGAGCGGGATGCTACAACACGCACGAAACACCATATATTTT.

The rearrangement joins TRBV7-9 to TRBJ2-7; D possibly corresponds to TRBD1 (5 bases). Trimming stripped 5 bases from V and 6 bases from J, with 14 bases between. CDR1 is SEHNR and CDR2 is FQNEAQ in the germline V gene (reference sequence). There are 13 residues in the CDR3. CDR3 residues: CASSPQGGREQYF. CDR3 in DNA: TGTGCCAGCAGCCCCCAGGGTGGGCGCGAGCAGTACTTC.

The chain uses TRBV16 and TRBJ1-5; 10 bases agree with TRBD1. V lost 1 base to trimming and J lost 5 bases; unmatched junction nucleotides: 5. Germline V CDR1 and CDR2: KGHSY, FQNENV. The CDR3 loop spans 16 amino acids. The CDR3 DNA is TGTGCCAGCAGCCAATTTAGACAGGGGGCGGATCAGCCCCAGCATTTT. Its protein is CASSQFRQGADQPQHF.

This chain connects TRBV18 to TRBJ1-2; D may be TRBD1 (6 bases). This CDR3 contains 16 residues. Germline V gene data show CDR1 as KGHSH and CDR2 as LQKENI. V lost 2 bases, J lost 4 bases, and 17 bases lay in between. The DNA of the CDR3 is TGTGCCAGCTCACCAAGCACGGGGGCGGAGGGCTATGGCTACACCTTC. It codes for CASSPSTGAEGYGYTF.

The chain is built from TRBV7-9 and TRBJ1-2; no definite D call. This CDR3 region has 15 residues. Germline assignment: CDR1 SEHNR and CDR2 FQNEAQ (reference sequence). Trimming removed 4 bases at V and 2 bases at J, with 14 bases between. The CDR3 nucleotides read TGTGCCAGCAGCTCCATTCGGGCGGAAAACTATGGCTACACCTTC. Encoded protein: CASSSIRAENYGYTF.

The chain carries TRBV11-2 and TRBJ2-2; D is possibly TRBD2 (5 bases). Trimming cost V 0 bases and J 3 bases, with 11 bases left between them. The CDR3 has 16 amino acids. Germline lookup yields CDR1 SGHAT and CDR2 FQNNGV. Here the CDR3 reads CASSLESPDYTGELFF. Here the CDR3 DNA reads TGTGCCAGCAGCTTAGAATCACCGGACTACACCGGGGAGCTGTTTTTT. The whole variable domain, remainder taken from reference TRBV11-2 and TRBJ2-2, is EAGVAQSPRYKIIEKRQSVAFWCNPISGHATLYWYQQILGQGPKLLIQFQNNGVVDDSQLPKDRFSAERLKGVDSTLKIQPAKLEDSAVYLCASSLESPDYTGELFFGEGSRLTVL.

This clone was detected only once. The rearrangement joins TRBV28 to TRBJ2-3; D remains unclear. V lost 7 bases and J 1 base, leaving 18 bases between the germline ends. The CDR3 totals 16 residues. CDR1 and CDR2 (germline): MDHEN, SYDVKM. CDR3 bases: TGTGCCAGCACCCGGGTCAGTACCATCGGCACAGATACGCAGTATTTT. It yields the protein CASTRVSTIGTDTQYF.

The table lists this clone with a count of one. This chain connects TRBV5-8 to TRBJ1-5; weak D call: TRBD1 (5 bases). Trimming left V 0 bases short and J 0 bases short, with 16 bases between. Germline CDR1 SGHTS, CDR2 YDEGEE. The CDR3 has 18 amino acids. The DNA of the CDR3 is TGTGCCAGCAGCTTGGGGTTTACAGGCCTGCCTAGCAATCAGCCCCAGCATTTT. Encoded protein: CASSLGFTGLPSNQPQHF.

The gene calls are TRBV19 and TRBJ2-1; the D gene is possibly TRBD2 (6 bases). CDR3 size: 14 residues. CDR1 is LNHDA and CDR2 is SQIVND in the germline V gene (reference sequence). The V gene lost 5 bases and the J gene lost 7 bases, with 15 bases spanning the gap. The DNA of the CDR3 is TGTGCCAGTAGTTCCGGGACTCTTGGGAATGAGCAGTTCTTC. Its protein is CASSSGTLGNEQFF.